These T cell receptor beta chains were read from a single sample in a study of cytomegalovirus exposure and HLA in healthy donors. Libraries were prepared by immunoSEQ multiplex PCR; TCRdb keeps only in-frame clonotypes and omits some of them. In the table there are about 190,000 clones, 84% of which are singletons. The sequenced sample consisted of PBMCs. The source is a woman aged 45 to 65 in good health and CMV-seropositive. Both conserved end residues are part of each CDR3. The order of the fields is clone size, J gene, CDR3 length, V gene, D gene, CDR3 protein, CDR3 DNA. A D gene is named only where the DNA matches it firmly. The size of a clone is reported for some rows only, either as once, few or many, or as a class for expanded clones.

abundance: .
j_gene: TRBJ1-1
len: 14
v_gene: TRBV5-4
d_gene: .
CDR3aa: CASSRTDSGTEAFF
CDR3nt: TGTGCCAGCAGCCGCACGGACAGCGGCACTGAAGCTTTCTTT

abundance: .
j_gene: TRBJ1-4
len: 16
v_gene: TRBV7-2
d_gene: .
CDR3aa: CASSQRAKKGAEKLFF
CDR3nt: TGTGCCAGCAGCCAGCGGGCGAAAAAAGGGGCGGAAAAACTGTTTTTT

abundance: .
j_gene: TRBJ2-3
len: 16
v_gene: TRBV2
d_gene: .
CDR3aa: CASRETKLGGTDTQYF
CDR3nt: TGTGCCAGCAGAGAAACTAAGCTGGGGGGAACAGATACGCAGTATTTT

abundance: .
j_gene: TRBJ1-1
len: 14
v_gene: TRBV5-6
d_gene: .
CDR3aa: CASSSQGLNTEAFF
CDR3nt: TGTGCCAGCAGTTCACAGGGATTGAACACTGAAGCTTTCTTT

abundance: .
j_gene: TRBJ2-1
len: 15
v_gene: TRBV6-6
d_gene: .
CDR3aa: CASSYQGMVRNEQFF
CDR3nt: TGTGCCAGCAGTTATCAGGGGATGGTACGGAATGAGCAGTTCTTC

abundance: .
j_gene: TRBJ1-4
len: 15
v_gene: TRBV6-1
d_gene: .
CDR3aa: CASSSAGLGNEKLFF
CDR3nt: TGTGCCAGCAGCTCCGCGGGGCTAGGAAATGAAAAACTGTTTTTT

abundance: .
j_gene: TRBJ2-5
len: 15
v_gene: TRBV11-3
d_gene: .
CDR3aa: CASSQGTQTQETQYF
CDR3nt: TGTGCCAGCAGCCAAGGGACACAAACACAAGAGACCCAGTACTTC

abundance: .
j_gene: TRBJ2-2
len: 18
v_gene: TRBV18
d_gene: TRBD2
CDR3aa: CASSPLSLLAGFTGELFF
CDR3nt: TGTGCCAGCTCACCACTAAGCCTCCTAGCGGGGTTCACCGGGGAGCTGTTTTTT

abundance: .
j_gene: TRBJ1-2
len: 15
v_gene: TRBV7-8
d_gene: TRBD1
CDR3aa: CASSLQGQGLGGYTF
CDR3nt: TGTGCCAGCAGCTTACAGGGACAGGGTCTAGGTGGCTACACCTTC

abundance: .
j_gene: TRBJ1-2
len: 13
v_gene: TRBV7-9
d_gene: .
CDR3aa: CASSSQGTDGYTF
CDR3nt: TGTGCCAGCAGCTCACAGGGTACGGATGGCTACACCTTC

abundance: .
j_gene: TRBJ2-1
len: 13
v_gene: TRBV7-3
d_gene: .
CDR3aa: CAGSLGANNEQFF
CDR3nt: TGTGCCGGCAGCCTCGGAGCAAACAATGAGCAGTTCTTC

abundance: .
j_gene: TRBJ2-7
len: 13
v_gene: TRBV28
d_gene: .
CDR3aa: CASSLRDNSEQYF
CDR3nt: TGTGCCAGCAGCCTCCGGGACAATAGCGAGCAGTACTTC

abundance: .
j_gene: TRBJ1-1
len: 15
v_gene: TRBV10-3
d_gene: TRBD1
CDR3aa: CAISDRDRGLGEAFF
CDR3nt: TGTGCCATCAGCGACCGGGACAGGGGACTCGGAGAAGCTTTCTTT

abundance: .
j_gene: TRBJ1-1
len: 13
v_gene: TRBV19
d_gene: TRBD1
CDR3aa: CASTDSGTAEAFF
CDR3nt: TGTGCCAGTACAGATTCCGGGACAGCTGAAGCTTTCTTT

abundance: .
j_gene: TRBJ2-7
len: 15
v_gene: TRBV5-5
d_gene: TRBD1
CDR3aa: CASSMGQSPAYEQYF
CDR3nt: TGTGCCAGCAGCATGGGACAGTCCCCTGCCTACGAGCAGTACTTC

abundance: .
j_gene: TRBJ2-1
len: 16
v_gene: TRBV7-9
d_gene: TRBD2
CDR3aa: CASSSQGLAGVNEQFF
CDR3nt: TGTGCCAGCAGCTCCCAGGGACTAGCGGGGGTCAATGAGCAGTTCTTC

abundance: .
j_gene: TRBJ2-5
len: 12
v_gene: TRBV6-5
d_gene: .
CDR3aa: CASSRGGETQYF
CDR3nt: TGTGCCAGCAGCAGGGGTGGGGAGACCCAGTACTTC

abundance: .
j_gene: TRBJ1-6
len: 11
v_gene: TRBV20-1
d_gene: .
CDR3aa: CSASQGSPLHF
CDR3nt: TGCAGTGCTAGCCAGGGTTCACCCCTCCACTTT

abundance: .
j_gene: TRBJ2-7
len: 16
v_gene: TRBV5-4
d_gene: TRBD2
CDR3aa: CASSFSGGTSSYEQYF
CDR3nt: TGTGCCAGCAGCTTCAGCGGGGGGACGAGCTCCTACGAGCAGTACTTC

abundance: .
j_gene: TRBJ1-5
len: 13
v_gene: TRBV7-2
d_gene: .
CDR3aa: CASSLGGWQPQHF
CDR3nt: TGTGCCAGCAGCTTAGGGGGCTGGCAGCCCCAGCATTTT

abundance: .
j_gene: TRBJ2-7
len: 13
v_gene: TRBV5-1
d_gene: .
CDR3aa: CASSSVGGYEQYF
CDR3nt: TGCGCCAGCAGCTCGGTGGGCGGGTACGAGCAGTACTTC

abundance: .
j_gene: TRBJ1-1
len: 13
v_gene: TRBV15
d_gene: .
CDR3aa: CATSRDSGRGLSF
CDR3nt: TGTGCCACCAGCAGAGATAGTGGCAGGGGCCTTTCTTTT

abundance: .
j_gene: TRBJ2-5
len: 12
v_gene: TRBV6-5
d_gene: TRBD1
CDR3aa: CASSYGQETQYF
CDR3nt: TGTGCCAGCAGTTACGGACAGGAAACCCAGTACTTC

abundance: .
j_gene: TRBJ1-6
len: 17
v_gene: TRBV19
d_gene: .
CDR3aa: CASSANSFPSYNSPLHF
CDR3nt: TGTGCCAGTAGTGCGAACAGCTTTCCCTCCTATAATTCACCCCTCCACTTT

abundance: .
j_gene: TRBJ1-6
len: 17
v_gene: TRBV5-6
d_gene: .
CDR3aa: CASSFSRGRVHHEPLHF
CDR3nt: TGTGCCAGCAGCTTCAGCAGGGGTAGGGTTCACCACGAACCCCTCCACTTT

abundance: .
j_gene: TRBJ2-4
len: 14
v_gene: TRBV2
d_gene: TRBD2
CDR3aa: CASSILAGRDIQYF
CDR3nt: TGTGCCAGCAGCATTTTAGCGGGGCGGGACATTCAGTACTTC

abundance: .
j_gene: TRBJ2-7
len: 14
v_gene: TRBV18
d_gene: .
CDR3aa: CASSRAGVSYEQYF
CDR3nt: TGTGCCAGCTCACGGGCAGGGGTTTCCTACGAGCAGTACTTC

abundance: .
j_gene: TRBJ2-1
len: 18
v_gene: TRBV11-2
d_gene: TRBD1
CDR3aa: CASSSIRTGNLIYNEQFF
CDR3nt: TGTGCCAGCAGCTCGATTAGGACAGGAAACCTGATCTACAATGAGCAGTTCTTC

abundance: .
j_gene: TRBJ2-5
len: 15
v_gene: TRBV5-4
d_gene: TRBD2
CDR3aa: CASSLGGGGKETQYF
CDR3nt: TGTGCCAGCAGCTTGGGCGGGGGAGGGAAGGAGACCCAGTACTTC

abundance: .
j_gene: TRBJ1-2
len: 13
v_gene: TRBV28
d_gene: TRBD1
CDR3aa: CASSLTGDAGYTF
CDR3nt: TGTGCCAGCAGTCTGACAGGGGACGCTGGCTACACCTTC

abundance: few
j_gene: TRBJ1-2
len: 15
v_gene: TRBV6-5
d_gene: TRBD1
CDR3aa: CASSYAGTGSRGYTF
CDR3nt: TGTGCCAGCAGTTACGCCGGGACAGGGTCGAGAGGCTACACCTTC

abundance: .
j_gene: TRBJ2-1
len: 17
v_gene: TRBV7-2
d_gene: TRBD1
CDR3aa: CASRLTGPSGGRDEQFF
CDR3nt: TGTGCCAGCAGGCTGACAGGGCCGAGCGGAGGACGCGATGAGCAGTTCTTC

abundance: .
j_gene: TRBJ2-1
len: 15
v_gene: TRBV5-1
d_gene: .
CDR3aa: CASSLGQTANNEQFF
CDR3nt: TGCGCCAGCAGCTTGGGCCAGACAGCGAACAATGAGCAGTTCTTC

abundance: .
j_gene: TRBJ1-1
len: 13
v_gene: TRBV6-5
d_gene: .
CDR3aa: CAGSRGGNTEAFF
CDR3nt: TGTGCCGGAAGTCGGGGGGGGAACACTGAAGCTTTCTTT

abundance: .
j_gene: TRBJ2-2
len: 16
v_gene: TRBV6-4
d_gene: TRBD1
CDR3aa: CASSSGTGIGTGELFF
CDR3nt: TGTGCCAGCAGTTCCGGGACAGGGATTGGAACCGGGGAGCTGTTTTTT

abundance: .
j_gene: TRBJ1-6
len: 17
v_gene: TRBV5-5
d_gene: .
CDR3aa: CASSSLGGDFYNSPLHF
CDR3nt: TGTGCCAGCAGCTCGCTGGGGGGGGACTTCTATAATTCACCCCTCCACTTT

abundance: .
j_gene: TRBJ2-6
len: 15
v_gene: TRBV7-2
d_gene: .
CDR3aa: CASSRGGTGANVLTF
CDR3nt: TGTGCCAGCAGTAGAGGGGGTACTGGGGCCAACGTCCTGACTTTC

abundance: .
j_gene: TRBJ2-1
len: 14
v_gene: TRBV7-3
d_gene: TRBD2
CDR3aa: CASSSGLAVNEQFF
CDR3nt: TGTGCCAGCAGCTCCGGACTAGCGGTGAATGAGCAGTTCTTC

abundance: .
j_gene: TRBJ2-7
len: 17
v_gene: TRBV7-2
d_gene: TRBD1
CDR3aa: CASSPDGTGGTFYEQYF
CDR3nt: TGTGCCAGCAGCCCGGACGGGACAGGGGGCACCTTCTACGAGCAGTACTTC

abundance: .
j_gene: TRBJ2-5
len: 17
v_gene: TRBV11-2
d_gene: TRBD2
CDR3aa: CASSLVFGTSKVETQYF
CDR3nt: TGTGCCAGCAGCTTGGTTTTCGGGACTAGCAAGGTGGAGACCCAGTACTTC

abundance: .
j_gene: TRBJ1-2
len: 13
v_gene: TRBV11-2
d_gene: TRBD1
CDR3aa: CASSLGQGYGYTF
CDR3nt: TGTGCCAGCAGCCTGGGACAGGGATACGGCTACACCTTC

abundance: few
j_gene: TRBJ2-7
len: 13
v_gene: TRBV6-5
d_gene: .
CDR3aa: CASSTGRTYEQYF
CDR3nt: TGTGCCAGCAGTACGGGAAGAACCTACGAGCAGTACTTC

abundance: .
j_gene: TRBJ2-1
len: 16
v_gene: TRBV2
d_gene: .
CDR3aa: CASSGVSGDSNNEQFF
CDR3nt: TGTGCCAGCAGTGGCGTTAGCGGGGACAGCAACAATGAGCAGTTCTTC